These T cell receptor beta chains were read from a single sample in a study of T cell responses to AZD1222 COVID-19 vaccine. Here immunoSEQ multiplex PCR was the method, and the copy in TCRdb shows in-frame clones only, minus some. The table records 100,000 to 150,000 clones, roughly 90% of them present only once. Specimen: peripheral blood, collected on day 0 of MenACWY control vaccination. The receptors derive from an adult in good health. Both conserved end residues are part of each CDR3.

>TRBV4-2|TRBJ2-5
CASSQGSHVSSGQQETQYF
>TRBV4-1|TRBJ1-5
CASSQDQSGGQPQHF
>TRBV4-1|TRBJ2-2
CASSQDLSRTSGTTGELFF
>TRBV5-1|TRBJ1-4
CASRADSTNEKLFF
>TRBV11-3|TRBJ2-7
CASSLGGLAGGPYEQYF
>TRBV6-5|TRBJ2-7
CASSYKYEQYF
>TRBV12-3/TRBV12-4|TRBJ1-2
CASSFRRAYGYTF
>TRBV19|TRBJ1-5
CASSSGELGNQPQHF
>TRBV12-3/TRBV12-4|TRBJ2-1
CASSPPGGEQFF
>TRBV12-5|TRBJ2-5
CASGGQGQETQYF
>TRBV21-1|TRBJ1-1
CASRTFVATIRTEAFF
>TRBV7-8|TRBJ1-3
CASSLWGHSSGNTIYF
>TRBV4-1|TRBJ1-4
CASSDALGSTNEKLFF
>TRBV9|TRBJ2-7
CASSVGSSGMAYEQYF